One T cell receptor beta chain is described in this entry. Antigen unknown. The CDR3 consists of 15 residues. V was cut by 2 bases and J by 1 base, with 11 bases left in between. Germline V lookup: CDR1 SGHNT, CDR2 YYREEE (reference sequence). The data were obtained in a study of beta chain features in type 1 diabetes. Broader study findings: Type 1 diabetes patients had VDJ junctions that carried fewer insertions and more deletions. Type 1 diabetes patients had TCRB CDR3s that were shorter (moderately but significantly so) in all four CD4+ subsets.

Only one heparinised blood draw was taken per donor, and its volume averaged approximately 120 mL. In all sorted populations, purity surpassed 98%. Every bit of the isolated RNA underwent reverse transcription, so sequencing read expressed TCRB transcripts. Only in-frame clones appear in the TCRdb table, and some are missing; sequencing was by immunoSEQ multiplex PCR. In the table there are a few hundred thousand clones, around 12% of which are singletons. The receptor's source is a man aged 18 to 30 in good health. The gene calls are TRBV5-4 and TRBJ2-3, with a tentative D call TRBD1 (5 bases). Sequenced: naive CD4+ T cells from blood. The CDR3 nucleotides read TGTGCCAGCAGCTTAGGACAAGTACGCACAGATACGCAGTATTTT. Protein sequence: CASSLGQVRTDTQYF. Complete variable domain (other parts from reference TRBV5-4 and TRBJ2-3): ETGVTQSPTHLIKTRGQQVTLRCSSQSGHNTVSWYQQALGQGPQFIFQYYREEENGRGNFPPRFSGLQFPNYSSELNVNALELDDSALYLCASSLGQVRTDTQYFGPGTRLTVL.